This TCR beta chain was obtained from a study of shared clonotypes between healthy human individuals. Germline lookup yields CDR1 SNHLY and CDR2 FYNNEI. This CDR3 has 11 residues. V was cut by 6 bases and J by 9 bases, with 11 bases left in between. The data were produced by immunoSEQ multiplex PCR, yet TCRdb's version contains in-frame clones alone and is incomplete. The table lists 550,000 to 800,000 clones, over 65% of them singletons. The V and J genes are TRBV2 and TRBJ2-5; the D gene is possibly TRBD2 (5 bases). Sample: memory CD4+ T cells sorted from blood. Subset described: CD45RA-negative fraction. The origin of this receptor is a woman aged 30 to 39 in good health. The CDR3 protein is CASRLRTPQYF. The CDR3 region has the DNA TGTGCCAGCAGACTTCGGACTCCCCAGTACTTC.